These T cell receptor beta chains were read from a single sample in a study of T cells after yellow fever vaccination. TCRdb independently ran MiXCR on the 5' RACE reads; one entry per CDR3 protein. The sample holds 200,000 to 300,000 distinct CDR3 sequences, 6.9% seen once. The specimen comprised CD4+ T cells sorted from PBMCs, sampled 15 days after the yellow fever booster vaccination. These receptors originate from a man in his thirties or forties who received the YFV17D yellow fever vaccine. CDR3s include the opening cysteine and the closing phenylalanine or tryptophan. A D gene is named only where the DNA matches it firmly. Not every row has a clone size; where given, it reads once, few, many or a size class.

cdr3_aa: CASSLTVDTQYF
cdr3_nt: TGTGCCAGCAGCTTAACAGTGGATACGCAGTATTTT
j_call: TRBJ2-3
clone_size: -
v_call: TRBV5-5
d_call: -

cdr3_aa: CASSYVEGPRETQYF
cdr3_nt: TGTGCCAGCAGTTACGTGGAGGGCCCAAGGGAGACCCAGTACTTC
j_call: TRBJ2-5
clone_size: -
v_call: TRBV6-5
d_call: -

cdr3_aa: CASSLARALGQPQHF
cdr3_nt: TGTGCCAGCAGCTTGGCCCGGGCTTTGGGGCAGCCCCAGCATTTT
j_call: TRBJ1-5
clone_size: -
v_call: TRBV5-6
d_call: -

cdr3_aa: CASSDWTGVGGEQFF
cdr3_nt: TGCGCCAGCAGTGATTGGACAGGGGTAGGAGGTGAGCAGTTCTTC
j_call: TRBJ2-1
clone_size: few
v_call: TRBV10-2
d_call: TRBD1

cdr3_aa: CASSRAPRVEQFF
cdr3_nt: TGTGCCAGCAGTCGGGCCCCCCGGGTTGAGCAGTTCTTC
j_call: TRBJ2-1
clone_size: -
v_call: TRBV12-3/TRBV12-4
d_call: -

cdr3_aa: CASDQTSGRPNEQFF
cdr3_nt: TGTGCTAGTGACCAGACTAGCGGGAGGCCCAATGAGCAGTTCTTC
j_call: TRBJ2-1
clone_size: few
v_call: TRBV12-5
d_call: TRBD2

cdr3_aa: CASSILTGDWVGNEQFF
cdr3_nt: TGCGCCAGCAGCATCCTGACAGGGGACTGGGTGGGCAATGAGCAGTTCTTC
j_call: TRBJ2-1
clone_size: many
v_call: TRBV5-1
d_call: TRBD1

cdr3_aa: CASSLAFRETQYF
cdr3_nt: TGTGCCAGCAGCTTAGCTTTCCGGGAGACCCAGTACTTC
j_call: TRBJ2-5
clone_size: -
v_call: TRBV7-2
d_call: -

cdr3_aa: CSARDEDIWQYF
cdr3_nt: TGCAGTGCTAGAGATGAGGACATATGGCAGTATTTT
j_call: TRBJ2-3
clone_size: many
v_call: TRBV20-1
d_call: -

cdr3_aa: CASSLGAYGYTF
cdr3_nt: TGTGCCAGCAGCTTAGGGGCCTATGGCTACACCTTC
j_call: TRBJ1-2
clone_size: many
v_call: TRBV7-2
d_call: -

cdr3_aa: CASSLSVYSGNTIYF
cdr3_nt: TGTGCCAGCAGCTTATCGGTTTACTCTGGAAACACCATATATTTT
j_call: TRBJ1-3
clone_size: -
v_call: TRBV7-2
d_call: -

cdr3_aa: CASSTSRPGRALYEQYF
cdr3_nt: TGTGCCAGCAGCACCTCCCGGCCCGGGAGGGCCCTCTACGAGCAGTACTTC
j_call: TRBJ2-7
clone_size: -
v_call: TRBV6-5
d_call: TRBD2

cdr3_aa: CASSNGVHSNEQFF
cdr3_nt: TGTGCCAGCAGCAACGGGGTCCATTCGAATGAGCAGTTCTTC
j_call: TRBJ2-1
clone_size: few
v_call: TRBV7-2
d_call: -

cdr3_aa: CSATGTPSTDTQYF
cdr3_nt: TGCAGTGCAACCGGGACACCTAGCACAGATACGCAGTATTTT
j_call: TRBJ2-3
clone_size: few
v_call: TRBV20-1
d_call: -

cdr3_aa: CATTGTGEKLFF
cdr3_nt: TGTGCCACCACCGGGACGGGTGAAAAACTGTTTTTT
j_call: TRBJ1-4
clone_size: few
v_call: TRBV3-1
d_call: -